The 22 T cell receptor beta chains below come from one sample, sequenced in a study of blood T cell repertoires in COVID-19. Sequencing was performed with immunoSEQ multiplex PCR; in TCRdb, only in-frame clones are kept and a portion is missing. The sample lists approximately 300,000 clones, about 82% seen once, with 1.5% to 2% in the top ten. Sequenced input: peripheral blood. These receptors came from a woman in her 50s with acute or convalescent COVID-19.

The V gene is TRBV6-5, the J gene TRBJ2-2; TRBD1 is a possible D gene (6 bases). With 6 bases removed from V and 4 bases from J, the gap between germline ends came to 6 bases. The CDR3 runs to 12 residues. Germline V lookup: CDR1 MNHEY, CDR2 SVGAGI. The CDR3 is CASRQGTGELFF. CDR3 DNA sequence: TGTGCCAGCAGACAGGGCACCGGGGAGCTGTTTTTT.

CDR3 sequence: CASIGGGNEYEQYF. In DNA form, the CDR3 reads TGTGCCAGCATAGGGGGGGGGAATGAGTACGAGCAGTACTTC. V gene TRBV28 combines with J gene TRBJ2-7; tentative D call: TRBD2 (7 bases). V shed 7 bases and J shed 4 bases, with 17 bases lying between them. Germline loops: CDR1 MDHEN, CDR2 SYDVKM. The CDR3 contains 14 residues.

The chain has TRBV10-3 and TRBJ2-1, with a possible D match to TRBD2 (5 bases). From germline, CDR1 is ENHRY and CDR2 SYGVKD. V dropped 2 bases and J dropped 2 bases, with 13 bases sitting between them. The CDR3 spans 16 residues. DNA for the CDR3: TGTGCCATCAGTGAGGACGGAGCGGAGCCCTACAATGAGCAGTTCTTC. Its translation: CAISEDGAEPYNEQFF.

This clone was detected only once. V is TRBV27 and J is TRBJ2-3, with 9 bases fitting TRBD1. The CDR3 runs to 17 residues. CDR1 and CDR2 from the germline V gene are MNHEY and SMNVEV (reference sequence). With 4 bases clipped from V and 4 bases from J, the junction kept 12 bases outside the gene matches. The CDR3 nucleotides read TGTGCCAGCAGTTCCTGGACAGGGGTGACCCTTCCAGATACGCAGTATTTT. It yields the protein CASSSWTGVTLPDTQYF.

The rearrangement uses TRBV19 and TRBJ1-5; 7 nucleotides agree with TRBD1. V shed 4 bases, J shed 4 bases, and the junction held 16 bases outside the gene matches. Germline V gene sequence: CDR1 LNHDA, CDR2 SQIVND (reference sequence). The CDR3 consists of 18 residues. CDR3 DNA: TGTGCCAGTAGTACTGGGGGAGCACAGGGGCGGCCAAATCAGCCCCAGCATTTT. Translating it yields CASSTGGAQGRPNQPQHF.

The chain recombines TRBV7-2 with TRBJ1-3; no firm D call. The CDR3 is made up of 16 amino acids. Trimming took 1 base from V and 0 from J, leaving 10 bases between them. CDR1 is SGHTA, CDR2 FQGNSA, per germline. Here the CDR3 DNA reads TGTGCCAGCAGCTTAGTTGGCAGCGACTCTGGAAACACCATATATTTT. Translation: CASSLVGSDSGNTIYF.

This clone has only a few counts. The genes are TRBV6-5 and TRBJ1-6, with D maybe TRBD1 (5 bases). Trimming left V 6 bases short and J 5 bases short, with 11 bases between. The CDR3 consists of 14 residues. CDR1 and CDR2 (germline): MNHEY, SVGAGI. CDR3 sequence reads: CASSRTPNNSPLHF. CDR3 nucleotide sequence: TGTGCCAGCAGCCGGACACCTAATAATTCACCCCTCCACTTT.

The CDR3 bases are TGTGCCAGCAGTTTTACAGGGGGCGCTTTTGGCTACACCTTC. It translates to CASSFTGGAFGYTF. This chain connects TRBV28 to TRBJ1-2, with 9 bases matching TRBD1. The CDR3 is 14 residues long. Germline CDR1 is MDHEN and CDR2 is SYDVKM. J gave up 7 bases and V 3 bases, and 6 bases lay outside the gene matches.

The rearrangement joins TRBV27 to TRBJ1-2, with D perhaps matching TRBD1 (6 bases). V lost 6 bases and J lost 8, with 16 bases in between. The CDR3 is 13 amino acids. CDR1 is MNHEY and CDR2 is SMNVEV in the germline V gene (reference sequence). CDR3 coding DNA: TGTGCCAGCAGGGACAGTGCCGTACTAGGCTACACCTTC. It encodes CASRDSAVLGYTF.

The chain has TRBV2 and TRBJ2-7, with 8 bases lining up with TRBD1. The CDR3 loop spans 14 amino acids. Germline CDR1 reads SNHLY; CDR2 reads FYNNEI. V trimming: 5 bases; J trimming: 0 bases; junction bases outside the gene matches: 3. The CDR3 coding sequence is TGTGCCAGCAGTAGGACAGGGAGCTCCTACGAGCAGTACTTC. Translating gives CASSRTGSSYEQYF. Complete variable domain (other parts from reference TRBV2 and TRBJ2-7): EPEVTQTPSHQVTQMGQEVILRCVPISNHLYFYWYRQILGQKVEFLVSFYNNEISEKSEIFDDQFSVERPDGSNFTLKIRSTKLEDSAMYFCASSRTGSSYEQYFGPGTRLTVT.

V gene TRBV3-1 (or the pseudogene TRBV3-2) combines with J gene TRBJ2-5; D is unresolved. Between the trimmed V and J ends, which lost 1 base and 3 bases, there was a span of 12 bases. Germline CDR1 LGHDT, CDR2 YNNKEL (reference sequence). The CDR3 runs to 15 residues. The CDR3 sequence: CASSQGPALEETQYF. The DNA of the CDR3 is TGTGCCAGCAGCCAAGGCCCAGCGTTAGAAGAGACCCAGTACTTC.

CDR3 DNA: TGTGCCAGCAGCTTTTCAGGGGGCAACGAGCAGTACTTC. Its translation: CASSFSGGNEQYF. The chain combines TRBV7-2 with TRBJ2-7; 8 nucleotides line up with TRBD1. The V segment lost 3 bases and the J segment 5 bases; nucleotides outside the gene matches: 3. The CDR3 has 13 residues. Germline loops: CDR1 SGHTA, CDR2 FQGNSA. The variable domain in full, with the rest retrieved from reference TRBV7-2 and TRBJ2-7, is GAGVSQSPSNKVTEKGKDVELRCDPISGHTALYWYRQSLGQGLEFLIYFQGNSAPDKSGLPSDRFSAERTGGSVSTLTIQRTQQEDSAVYLCASSFSGGNEQYFGPGTRLTVT.

Points on this clone: At one end the junction does not follow the germline gene, possibly because of a read error. The chain couples TRBV15 to TRBJ1-1; TRBD1 aligns across 9 bases. Germline V gene lookup returns CDR1 LNHNV and CDR2 YYDKDF (reference sequence). The CDR3 loop spans 20 amino acids. CDR3 in amino acids: CAPRGGTVQGAVIGDTEAFF. Written as DNA, the CDR3 is TGTGCCCCCAGGGGGGGGACGGTACAGGGGGCAGTGATTGGGGACACTGAAGCTTTCTTT. The variable domain in full, with the rest retrieved from reference TRBV15 and TRBJ1-1, is DAMVIQNPRYQVTQFGKPVTLSCSQTLNHNVMYWYQQKSSQAPKLLFHYYDKDFNNEADTPDNFQSRRPNTSFCFLDIRSPGLGDTAMYLCAPRGGTVQGAVIGDTEAFFGQGTRLTVV.

This rearrangement joins TRBV5-1 to TRBJ1-1; 7 bases line up with TRBD1. V was clipped by 5 bases and J by 2 bases; unmatched bases: 27. CDR3 length equals 21 residues. CDR1 is SGHRS and CDR2 is YFSETQ in the germline V gene. The CDR3 region has the DNA TGCGCCAGCAGTCCAATTCTCGGGGCGGGACAGTTCCCTTACCTAAACACTGAAGCTTTCTTT. Encoded protein: CASSPILGAGQFPYLNTEAFF.

The genes are TRBV7-2 and TRBJ2-5, with a weak D call TRBD2 (5 bases). The CDR3 contains 12 residues. Looked up from germline, CDR1 is SGHTA and CDR2 is FQGNSA. The V gene lost 1 base and the J gene lost 5 bases, with 5 bases spanning the gap. The CDR3, as DNA: TGTGCCAGCAGCTTAGGGAGGGAGACCCAGTACTTC. Translating it yields CASSLGRETQYF.

Here the CDR3 reads CASSYTGTNYGYTF. CDR3 sequence (DNA): TGTGCCAGCAGTTACACAGGAACTAACTATGGCTACACCTTC. The V gene is TRBV27, the J gene TRBJ1-2; maybe TRBD1 (5 bases). The CDR3 sequence is 14 residues long. V gave up 4 bases and J gave up 0 bases, with 9 bases separating them. Germline assignment: CDR1 MNHEY and CDR2 SMNVEV (reference sequence).

The chain uses TRBV29-1 and TRBJ2-1, with 13 bases that match TRBD2. Germline assignment: CDR1 SQVTM and CDR2 ANQGSEA. V lost 4 bases and J lost 2; bases outside the gene matches: 5. There are 16 residues in the CDR3. This CDR3 reads CSVGTSGSGAYNEQFF. CDR3 DNA sequence: TGCAGCGTTGGGACTAGCGGGAGTGGTGCCTACAATGAGCAGTTCTTC.

The rearrangement uses TRBV20-1 and TRBJ1-5; D is perhaps TRBD1 (6 bases). The CDR3 loop spans 16 amino acids. CDR1 is DFQATT, CDR2 SNEGSKA, per germline (reference sequence). The V and J ends lost 3 bases and 4 bases respectively, with 19 bases between them. CDR3 sequence reads: CSASSPGADTNQPQHF. DNA for the CDR3: TGCAGTGCTAGTAGTCCAGGGGCGGATACGAATCAGCCCCAGCATTTT.

J is TRBJ2-7 and V is TRBV12-3 or TRBV12-4; D is unresolved. Trimming pared 6 bases from V and 6 bases from J, leaving 12 bases between. This CDR3 region has 12 residues. CDR3 DNA: TGTGCCAGCAGCCAACTTCGCGGCGAGCAGTACTTC. This translates into CASSQLRGEQYF.

The CDR3 DNA reads as TGCAGTGCCAGTACAGGGAACCTTATGAACACTGAAGCTTTCTTT. Its translation: CSASTGNLMNTEAFF. This chain uses TRBV20-1 with TRBJ1-1, with D possibly TRBD1 on 6 matching bases. Trimming removed 6 bases from V and 0 bases from J, with 17 bases in between. Germline assignment: CDR1 DFQATT and CDR2 SNEGSKA (reference sequence). The CDR3 length is 15 residues.

The chain joins TRBV19 to TRBJ2-6; tentatively, D is TRBD1 (5 bases). The CDR3 is made up of 18 amino acids. The germline gives CDR1 LNHDA, CDR2 SQIVND (reference sequence). The V and J ends lost 0 bases and 0 bases respectively, with 12 bases between them. The CDR3 bases are TGTGCCAGTAGTATAGACAGGGCTTTGAGCTCTGGGGCCAACGTCCTGACTTTC. It translates to CASSIDRALSSGANVLTF.

The gene calls are TRBV18 and TRBJ2-3; D not certain. Trimming left V 0 bases short and J 0 bases short, with 10 bases between. CDR1 is KGHSH and CDR2 is LQKENI in the germline V gene. CDR3 length equals 16 residues. Here the CDR3 reads CASSPPLAISTDTQYF. The CDR3 DNA follows: TGTGCCAGCTCACCACCTTTGGCCATTAGCACAGATACGCAGTATTTT.